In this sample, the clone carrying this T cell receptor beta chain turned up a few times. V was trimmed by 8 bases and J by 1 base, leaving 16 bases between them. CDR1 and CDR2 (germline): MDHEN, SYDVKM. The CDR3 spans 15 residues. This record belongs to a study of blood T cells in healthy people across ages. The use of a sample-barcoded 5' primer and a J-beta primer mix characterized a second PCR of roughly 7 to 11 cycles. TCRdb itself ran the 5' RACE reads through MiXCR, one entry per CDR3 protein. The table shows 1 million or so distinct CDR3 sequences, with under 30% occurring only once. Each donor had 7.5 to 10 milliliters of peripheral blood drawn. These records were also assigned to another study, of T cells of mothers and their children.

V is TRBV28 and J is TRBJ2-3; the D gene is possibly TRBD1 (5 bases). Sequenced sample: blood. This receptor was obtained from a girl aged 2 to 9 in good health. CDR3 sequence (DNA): TGTGCCAGCGGAACCTCCACAGGCGGCACAGATACGCAGTATTTT. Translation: CASGTSTGGTDTQYF.